The 21 T cell receptor beta chains presented below share a single source sample, sequenced in a study of blood T cell repertoires in COVID-19. TCRdb keeps only in-frame clones here, not all; method: immunoSEQ multiplex PCR. This sample has about 43,000 clones, with more than 75% found just once. Source material: peripheral blood. The receptors were gathered from a human donor in a cohort sampled during active COVID-19.

The chain joins TRBV9 to TRBJ1-3; possible D gene TRBD1, 5 bases. V was trimmed by 3 bases and J by 4 bases, leaving 14 bases between them. From germline, CDR1 is SGDLS and CDR2 YYNGEE. This CDR3 is built from 15 residues. DNA of the CDR3: TGTGCCAGCAGCGACGGGCTCTCAGGGGGAAACACCATATATTTT. Its protein product is CASSDGLSGGNTIYF.

The CDR3 DNA is TGTGCCAGCACCAAGACTAGCGGGAGGGCGAATGAGCAGTTCTTC. Its translation: CASTKTSGRANEQFF. The rearrangement joins TRBV3-1 (or the pseudogene TRBV3-2) to TRBJ2-1; 14 bases agree with TRBD2. J gave up 7 bases and V 7 bases, and 6 bases lay outside the gene matches. Germline V lookup: CDR1 LGHDT, CDR2 YNNKEL (reference sequence). The CDR3 totals 15 residues.

The gene calls are TRBV3-1 (or the pseudogene TRBV3-2) and TRBJ2-3; TRBD2 aligns across 8 bases. The CDR3 sequence is 16 residues long. Per the germline V gene, CDR1 is LGHDT and CDR2 is YNNKEL (reference sequence). V shed 4 bases and J 7 bases; nucleotides not matched to a gene: 13. The DNA for the CDR3 is TGTGCCAGCAGCCCACCCTGGGGACTAGTGCTAAATACGCAGTATTTT. Its protein product is CASSPPWGLVLNTQYF.

On this clone: At one boundary the junction diverges from the germline segment, which might be a read error. The rearrangement uses TRBV9 and TRBJ1-3; 10 nucleotides agree with TRBD1. CDR3 length equals 16 residues. The germline V gene encodes CDR1 SGDLS and CDR2 YYNGEE. CDR3 DNA sequence: TGTGCCAGCAGCGTAGACCCCTCCGGGACAGGGGCCCCCGAGGATTTT. Protein product: CASSVDPSGTGAPEDF. The complete variable domain, with remaining parts taken from reference TRBV9 and TRBJ1-3, reads DSGVTQTPKHLITATGQRVTLRCSPRSGDLSVYWYQQSLDQGLQFLIQYYNGEERAKGNILERFSAQQFPDLHSELNLSSLELGDSALYFCASSVDPSGTGAPEDFGEGSWLTVV.

The genes are TRBV7-8 and TRBJ2-2, with 7 bases aligning to TRBD2. V was pared by 5 bases and J by 0 bases, with 9 bases of the junction left unmatched. The CDR3 runs 17 residues. Germline values: CDR1 SGHVS, CDR2 FQNEAQ. The CDR3 protein is CASSTDRDYTNTGELFF. In DNA, the CDR3 is TGTGCCAGCAGCACGGACCGGGACTATACGAACACCGGGGAGCTGTTTTTT.

This chain connects TRBV5-6 to TRBJ2-1; 8 nucleotides match TRBD2. The CDR3 covers 13 residues. J gave up 7 bases and V 4 bases, and 4 bases lay outside the gene matches. Germline CDR1 is SGHDT and CDR2 is YYEEEE. CDR3 loop: CASSAGGSNEQFF. CDR3 bases: TGTGCCAGCAGCGCGGGGGGTTCAAATGAGCAGTTCTTC.

V and J are TRBV19 and TRBJ2-7; possible D gene TRBD2, 5 bases. Germline loops: CDR1 LNHDA, CDR2 SQIVND (reference sequence). The CDR3 spans 13 residues. Here the CDR3 DNA reads TGTGCAACGAGGGCATCAAGCTCCTACGAGCAGTACTTC. Translated, it gives CATRASSSYEQYF.

This chain connects TRBV3-1 (or the pseudogene TRBV3-2) to TRBJ1-2; TRBD1 might be the D (6 bases). CDR3 length: 16 residues. V lost 5 bases and J lost 1, with 17 bases in between. The germline V gene encodes CDR1 LGHDT and CDR2 YNNKEL (reference sequence). The CDR3, as DNA: TGTGCCAGCAGCTACCTCCCGACAGGTGATAACTATGGCTACACCTTC. This codes for CASSYLPTGDNYGYTF.

The chain is built from TRBV4-1 and TRBJ2-7, with 7 bases matching TRBD1. This CDR3 is 17 amino acids long. CDR1 and CDR2 (germline): MGHRA, YSYEKL. Losses at the gene ends were 1 base for V and 7 bases for J; bases not matched to a gene: 16. The CDR3 nucleotides are TGCGCCAGCAGCCAAGTCACCCGTGGGACAGCATACGGGGAGCAGTACTTC. As protein: CASSQVTRGTAYGEQYF.

The chain has TRBV20-1 and TRBJ1-5, with D possibly TRBD1 on 5 matching bases. The CDR3 covers 11 residues. V was trimmed by 2 bases and J by 15 bases, leaving 14 bases between them. Germline V gene data show CDR1 as DFQATT and CDR2 as SNEGSKA (reference sequence). The CDR3: CSARPAGGVHF. The DNA of the CDR3 is TGCAGTGCTAGACCGGCGGGGGGGGTGCATTTT.

This clone was detected a few times. The chain is built from TRBV28 and TRBJ1-5; the D gene is possibly TRBD1 (6 bases). V shed 1 base and J shed 3 bases, with 16 bases lying between them. Per germline, CDR1 MDHEN and CDR2 SYDVKM. CDR3 length equals 17 residues. The CDR3 reads CASSLLAGATSNQPQHF. Written as DNA, the CDR3 is TGTGCCAGCAGTTTATTGGCAGGGGCGACGTCCAATCAGCCCCAGCATTTT.

As DNA, the CDR3 is TGTGCCTGGAGCGCACAGGGTGAATGGACTGAAGCTTTCTTT. It is translated as CAWSAQGEWTEAFF. The J gene is TRBJ1-1, the V gene TRBV30, with TRBD1 as a possible D gene (6 bases). Germline CDR1 is GTSNPN and CDR2 is SVGIG (reference sequence). V dropped 3 bases and J dropped 5 bases, with 16 bases sitting between them. The CDR3 is 14 residues long.

This clone was picked up one time. The rearrangement joins TRBV15 to TRBJ2-2; 7 nucleotides agree with TRBD1. CDR3 length: 17 residues. Germline loops: CDR1 LNHNV, CDR2 YYDKDF (reference sequence). With V trimmed by 1 base and J by 7 bases, 12 bases remained unmatched. This CDR3 reads CATSRVGQRLGGGELFF. The CDR3, as DNA: TGTGCCACCAGCAGAGTGGGACAGCGGCTTGGCGGCGGGGAGCTGTTTTTT.

The V and J genes are TRBV29-1 and TRBJ1-2; no clear D gene. This CDR3 contains 13 residues. From germline, CDR1 is SQVTM and CDR2 ANQGSEA. V lost 6 bases and J 6 bases, leaving 17 bases between the germline ends. In DNA, the CDR3 is TGCAGCGTCCCCAGCGAGGACTCAGATGGCTACACCTTC. It yields the protein CSVPSEDSDGYTF. Full variable domain (rest looked up from reference TRBV29-1 and TRBJ1-2): SAVISQKPSRDICQRGTSLTIQCQVDSQVTMMFWYRQQPGQSLTLIATANQGSEATYESGFVIDKFPISRPNLTFSTLTVSNMSPEDSSIYLCSVPSEDSDGYTFGSGTRLTVV.

This rearrangement joins TRBV9 to TRBJ2-1; 8 nucleotides align to TRBD2. Trimming at V came to 2 bases and at J to 0 bases, leaving 1 base not matched to a gene. Per the germline V gene, CDR1 is SGDLS and CDR2 is YYNGEE. The CDR3 has 15 amino acids. CDR3 residues: CASSVGTSSYNEQFF. In DNA, the CDR3 is TGTGCCAGCAGCGTTGGGACTAGCTCCTACAATGAGCAGTTCTTC.

The chain joins TRBV6-5 to TRBJ2-3, with 8 bases matching TRBD2. CDR1 is MNHEY, CDR2 SVGAGI, per germline. Unmatched junction bases numbered 11, after V lost 3 bases and J lost 6 bases. The CDR3 runs 16 residues. Written as DNA, the CDR3 is TGTGCCAGCAGTTATTCCAAACGCGGGGGGCTGGATACGCAGTATTTT. Protein product: CASSYSKRGGLDTQYF.

The chain recombines TRBV19 with TRBJ1-2; tentative D call: TRBD1 (6 bases). The V and J ends lost 4 bases and 3 bases respectively, with 24 bases between them. CDR1 and CDR2 (germline): LNHDA, SQIVND (reference sequence). The CDR3 runs to 18 residues. The CDR3 loop is CASSTYRDTIGGDYGYTF. The CDR3 DNA sequence: TGTGCCAGTAGTACCTACCGGGACACGATAGGGGGGGACTATGGCTACACCTTC.

The chain carries TRBV30 and TRBJ1-1; D is unclear. V was trimmed by 3 bases and J by 2 bases, leaving 10 bases between them. Germline-derived CDR1 and CDR2 are GTSNPN and SVGIG (reference sequence). The CDR3 is made up of 13 amino acids. The CDR3 sequence is CAWRGLYNTEAFF. CDR3 nucleotides: TGTGCCTGGAGGGGCCTTTATAACACTGAAGCTTTCTTT.

This chain connects TRBV1 to TRBJ1-6; the table's D call, TRBD1, was not checked against the DNA. TRBV1 represents a pseudogene. This CDR3 contains 19 residues. CDR3 DNA: TGCACCAGCAGCCAACCCCAGGACATCCGTAGCTCCTATAATTCACCCCTCCACTTT. Translation gives CTSSQPQDIRSSYNSPLHF.

This clone appeared once. This chain joins TRBV19 and TRBJ1-5, with 8 bases that match TRBD1. The CDR3 is made up of 17 amino acids. J was trimmed by 1 base and V by 7 bases; bases with no gene match: 12. CDR1 is LNHDA, CDR2 SQIVND, per germline (reference sequence). CDR3 sequence (DNA): TGTGCCAGTACCGACCACGACAGGGGAGGCAGCAATCAGCCCCAGCATTTT. Translated, it gives CASTDHDRGGSNQPQHF.

V gene TRBV28 combines with J gene TRBJ2-7; TRBD2 might be the D (6 bases). This CDR3 spans 15 amino acids. Germline CDR1 reads MDHEN; CDR2 reads SYDVKM. V lost 4 bases and J 6 bases, leaving 19 bases between the germline ends. The CDR3, as DNA: TGTGCCAGCAGTTCCCCTGGGACTCCCCACCTCGAGCAGTACTTC. It translates to CASSSPGTPHLEQYF. Full variable domain (remainder filled in from reference TRBV28 and TRBJ2-7): DVKVTQSSRYLVKRTGEKVFLECVQDMDHENMFWYRQDPGLGLRLIYFSYDVKMKEKGDIPEGYSVSREKKERFSLILESASTNQTSMYLCASSSPGTPHLEQYFGPGTRLTVT.